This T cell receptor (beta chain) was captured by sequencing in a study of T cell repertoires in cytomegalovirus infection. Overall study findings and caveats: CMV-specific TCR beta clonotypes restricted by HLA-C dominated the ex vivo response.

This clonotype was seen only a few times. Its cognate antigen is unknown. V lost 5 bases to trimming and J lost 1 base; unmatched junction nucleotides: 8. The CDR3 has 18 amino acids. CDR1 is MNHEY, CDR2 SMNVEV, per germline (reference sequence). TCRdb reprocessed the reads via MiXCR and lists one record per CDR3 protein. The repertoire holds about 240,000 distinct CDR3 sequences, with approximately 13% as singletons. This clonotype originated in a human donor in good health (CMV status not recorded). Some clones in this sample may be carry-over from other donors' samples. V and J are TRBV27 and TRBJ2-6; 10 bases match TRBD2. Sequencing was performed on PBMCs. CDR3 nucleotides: TGTGCCAGCAGTCTCCTCAGTAGCGGGAGGTCTGGGGCCAACGTCCTGACTTTC. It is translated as CASSLLSSGRSGANVLTF. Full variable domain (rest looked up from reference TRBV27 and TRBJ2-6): EAQVTQNPRYLITVTGKKLTVTCSQNMNHEYMSWYRQDPGLGLRQIYYSMNVEVTDKGDVPEGYKVSRKEKRNFPLILESPSPNQTSLYFCASSLLSSGRSGANVLTFGAGSRLTVL.